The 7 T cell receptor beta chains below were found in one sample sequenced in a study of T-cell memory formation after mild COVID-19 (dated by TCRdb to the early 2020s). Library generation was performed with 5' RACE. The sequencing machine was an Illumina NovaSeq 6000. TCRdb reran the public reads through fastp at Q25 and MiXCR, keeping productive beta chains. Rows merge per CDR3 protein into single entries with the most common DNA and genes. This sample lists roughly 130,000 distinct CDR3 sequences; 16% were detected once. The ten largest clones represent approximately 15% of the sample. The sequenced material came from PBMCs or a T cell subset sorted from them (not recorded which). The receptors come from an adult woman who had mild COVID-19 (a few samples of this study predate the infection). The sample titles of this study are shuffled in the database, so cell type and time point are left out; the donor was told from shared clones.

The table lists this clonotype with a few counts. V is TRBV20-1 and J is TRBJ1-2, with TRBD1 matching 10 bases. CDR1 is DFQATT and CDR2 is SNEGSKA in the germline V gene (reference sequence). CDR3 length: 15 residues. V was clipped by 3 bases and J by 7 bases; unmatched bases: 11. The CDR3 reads CSASDRGHQSTGYTF. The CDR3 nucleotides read TGCAGTGCTAGTGACAGGGGGCATCAGTCTACTGGCTACACCTTC.

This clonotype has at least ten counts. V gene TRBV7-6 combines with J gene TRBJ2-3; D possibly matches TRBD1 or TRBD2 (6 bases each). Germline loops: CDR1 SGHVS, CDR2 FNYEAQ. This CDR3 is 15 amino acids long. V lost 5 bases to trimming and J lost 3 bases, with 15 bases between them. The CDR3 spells CASSLITGATDTQYF. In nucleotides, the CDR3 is TGTGCCAGCAGCCTAATTACGGGGGCGACAGATACGCAGTATTTT.

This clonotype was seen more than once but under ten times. As DNA, the CDR3 is TGTGCCAGCAGGCGGGCTAACTATGGCTACACCTTC. Amino acids: CASRRANYGYTF. V is TRBV6-2 or TRBV6-3 and J is TRBJ1-2; unclear D gene. Trimming took 6 bases from V and 0 from J, leaving 5 bases between them. Germline values: CDR1 MNHEY, CDR2 SVGEGT. CDR3 length equals 12 residues.

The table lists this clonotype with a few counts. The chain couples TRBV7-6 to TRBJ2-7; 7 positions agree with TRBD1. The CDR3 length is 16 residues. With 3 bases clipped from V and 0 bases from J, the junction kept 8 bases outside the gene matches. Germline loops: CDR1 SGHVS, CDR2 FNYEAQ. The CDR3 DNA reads TGTGCCAGCAGCTTGGGACAGAAAGGATACTCCTACGAGCAGTACTTC. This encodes CASSLGQKGYSYEQYF.

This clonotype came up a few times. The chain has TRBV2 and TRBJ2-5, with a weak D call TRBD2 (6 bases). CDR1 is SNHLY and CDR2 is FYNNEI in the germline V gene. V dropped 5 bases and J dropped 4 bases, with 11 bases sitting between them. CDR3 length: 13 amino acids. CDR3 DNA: TGTGCCAGCAGTCGGGAGACGGGAGAGACCCAGTACTTC. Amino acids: CASSRETGETQYF.

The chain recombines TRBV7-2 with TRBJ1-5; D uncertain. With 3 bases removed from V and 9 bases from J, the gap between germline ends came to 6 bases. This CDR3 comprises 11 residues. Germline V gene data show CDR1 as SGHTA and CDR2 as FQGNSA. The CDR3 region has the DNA TGTGCCAGCAGCTTGGCGGGGCCCCAGCATTTT. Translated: CASSLAGPQHF.

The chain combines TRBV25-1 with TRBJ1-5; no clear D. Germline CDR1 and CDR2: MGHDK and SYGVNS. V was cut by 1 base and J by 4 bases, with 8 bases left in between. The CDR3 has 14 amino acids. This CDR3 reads CASSEFSGNQPQHF. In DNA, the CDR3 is TGTGCCAGCAGTGAATTTTCCGGGAATCAGCCCCAGCATTTT.